Below are 5 T cell receptor beta chains sequenced from a single sample in a study of blood T cell repertoires in COVID-19 (dated by TCRdb to about 2020). Libraries were constructed by the immunoSEQ multiplex PCR assay. In TCRdb, the immuneACCESS table is reduced to in-frame sequences with V and J assigned. These tables do not hold every clone; where another copy was compared, an unresolved V gene accounts for under half, and the others remain unexplained. The table for this sample lists about 500,000 clones; roughly 89% of them were counted only once. 7.8% of the sample goes to the ten largest clones. The source material was peripheral blood. The source is a woman aged 45-59 years with COVID-19, enrolled during active disease.

The V gene is TRBV25-1, the J gene TRBJ2-7, with D possibly TRBD2 on 6 matching bases. The V and J ends lost 1 base and 7 bases respectively, with 20 bases between them. The CDR3 is made up of 16 amino acids. The germline V gene has CDR1 MGHDK and CDR2 SYGVNS. The CDR3 spells CASSEFGLPSSREQYF. For the CDR3, the DNA is TGTGCCAGCAGTGAATTCGGACTACCCTCCTCGCGGGAGCAGTACTTC.

In this sample, this clone turned up once. The rearrangement links TRBV5-8 to TRBJ2-3, with 13 bases lining up with TRBD2. The CDR3 covers 16 residues. Germline V gives CDR1 SGHTS, CDR2 YDEGEE. The trim removed 7 bases at V and 2 bases at J, leaving 7 bases unmatched. The CDR3: CASSWTSGGFTDTQYF. The CDR3 coding sequence is TGTGCCAGCTCCTGGACTAGCGGGGGATTCACAGATACGCAGTATTTT.

The V and J genes are TRBV9 and TRBJ2-3; 9 bases agree with TRBD2. The germline V gene has CDR1 SGDLS and CDR2 YYNGEE. Germline trimming cut 2 bases from V and 2 bases from J; bases unmatched to any gene: 3. The CDR3 length is 15 residues. CDR3 nucleotide sequence: TGTGCCAGCAGCGTCTCTAGCGGGGCCACAGATACGCAGTATTTT. Protein sequence: CASSVSSGATDTQYF.

This clone is a singleton in its sample. This rearrangement joins TRBV2 to TRBJ2-4, with 8 nucleotides matching TRBD2. The ends lost 3 bases at V and 4 bases at J; junction bases unmatched: 5. CDR1 and CDR2 (germline): SNHLY, FYNNEI. This CDR3 is 15 amino acids long. The CDR3 loop is CASSDGVAGKNIQYF. CDR3 nucleotide sequence: TGTGCCAGCAGTGATGGGGTAGCGGGGAAAAACATTCAGTACTTC.

The CDR3 DNA follows: TGTGCCAGCAGTTTTCGAGGGGGCGGGCGAACTGAAGCTTTCTTT. It translates to CASSFRGGGRTEAFF. The chain has TRBV27 and TRBJ1-1; 7 positions agree with TRBD1. The CDR3 has 15 amino acids. Germline CDR1 reads MNHEY; CDR2 reads SMNVEV (reference sequence). V shed 3 bases, J shed 5 bases, and the junction held 9 bases outside the gene matches.